These T cell receptor beta chains were read from a single sample in a study of T cell responses to AZD1222 COVID-19 vaccine. This table comes from immunoSEQ multiplex PCR, and its TCRdb copy is limited to in-frame clones, with some not included. The sample has about 82,000 clones, approximately 85% seen once. The starting material was peripheral blood, obtained 28 days after the second AZD1222 dose. The source is an adult who received the AZD1222 COVID-19 vaccine. The conserved cysteine and the conserved F or W are not part of the CDR3 here.

CDR3aa	v_gene	j_gene
ASRPQALTGQPQH	TRBV19	TRBJ1-5
ASSQDNEGGELLSYEQY	TRBV3-1/TRBV3-2	TRBJ2-7
ASSQGGGVAEAF	TRBV3-1/TRBV3-2	TRBJ1-1
ASSLGTDQKETQY	TRBV5-1	TRBJ2-5
ASSQDKGSAGYT	TRBV4-3	TRBJ1-2
ARSLGGRDIQY	TRBV5-3	TRBJ2-4
ASSSGTGTYEQY	TRBV11-2	TRBJ2-7
ASSLAGEEETQY	TRBV5-4	TRBJ2-5
ASLDSNQPQH	TRBV14	TRBJ1-5
ASSPGSYSYEQY	TRBV18	TRBJ2-7
ASSQGHSGNTIY	TRBV4-1	TRBJ1-3
ASSLDGTGGDEQY	TRBV11-2	TRBJ2-7
ARSWRTSGSALSYEQY	TRBV5-3	TRBJ2-7
ASSLVSRVSPLH	TRBV11-3	TRBJ1-6
ASSPRGDRGSGANVLT	TRBV9	TRBJ2-6
ASSFDRAYGYT	TRBV18	TRBJ1-2
ASSQFYNEQF	TRBV6-5	TRBJ2-1
SATSGPPSY	TRBV20-1	TRBJ2-7
AARGADRAGDTQY	TRBV28	TRBJ2-3
ASSLREGNIQY	TRBV27	TRBJ2-4
ASSSGTGGFDGYT	TRBV27	TRBJ1-2
ASSQQGSGANVLT	TRBV6-2/TRBV6-3	TRBJ2-6
ASSQDQGYSNQPQH	TRBV4-2	TRBJ1-5
ASSQISGVGSTEAF	TRBV14	TRBJ1-1
ASNLTRLGREGYGYT	TRBV6-4	TRBJ1-2
ASSSPGQLNYGYT	TRBV7-2	TRBJ1-2
ASSLGGTAAYEQY	TRBV7-9	TRBJ2-7
ASEDEFTDTQY	TRBV28	TRBJ2-3
ASSLEASQETQY	TRBV5-1	TRBJ2-5
ASRAWSYEQY	TRBV6-4	TRBJ2-7
ASSLVGVGDRGKTQY	TRBV7-9	TRBJ2-5
ASSKAGQVNSPLH	TRBV9	TRBJ1-6
SVAGTSTYNEQF	TRBV29-1	TRBJ2-1
ASTRGGVYNSPLH	TRBV6-5	TRBJ1-6
ASSPGAGLEAF	TRBV5-6	TRBJ1-1
AGRDREYGYT	TRBV19	TRBJ1-2
ASSPLGEGRTYEQY	TRBV7-8	TRBJ2-7
ASSLGGGGNQPQH	TRBV7-9	TRBJ1-5
ASSYFGGLFYEQY	TRBV6-2/TRBV6-3	TRBJ2-7
ASSMGYGYT	TRBV19	TRBJ1-2